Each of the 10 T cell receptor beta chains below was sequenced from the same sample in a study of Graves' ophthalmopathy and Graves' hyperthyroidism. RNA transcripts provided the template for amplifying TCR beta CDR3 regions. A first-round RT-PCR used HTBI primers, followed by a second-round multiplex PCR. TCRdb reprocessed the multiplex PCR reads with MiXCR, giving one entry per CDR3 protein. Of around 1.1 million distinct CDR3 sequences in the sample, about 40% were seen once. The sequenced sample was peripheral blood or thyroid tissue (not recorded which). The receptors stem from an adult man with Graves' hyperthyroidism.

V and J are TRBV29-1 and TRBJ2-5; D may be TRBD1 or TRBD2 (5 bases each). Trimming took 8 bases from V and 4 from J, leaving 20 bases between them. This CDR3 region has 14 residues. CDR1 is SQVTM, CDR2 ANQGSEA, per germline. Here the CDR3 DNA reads TGCAGCTGGACATGGGACCCGGCAAGAGAGACCCAGTACTTC. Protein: CSWTWDPARETQYF.

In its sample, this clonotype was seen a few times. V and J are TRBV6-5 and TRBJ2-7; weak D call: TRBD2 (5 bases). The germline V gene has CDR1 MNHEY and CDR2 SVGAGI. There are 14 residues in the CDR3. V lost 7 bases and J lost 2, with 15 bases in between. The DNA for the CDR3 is TGTGCCAGCATCCTATCTGAGGGTCCCTACGAGCAGTACTTC. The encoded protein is CASILSEGPYEQYF.

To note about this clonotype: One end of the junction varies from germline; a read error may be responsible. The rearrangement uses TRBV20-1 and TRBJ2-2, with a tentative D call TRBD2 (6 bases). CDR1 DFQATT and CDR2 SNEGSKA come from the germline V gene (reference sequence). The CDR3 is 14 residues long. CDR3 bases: TGCAGTGCTAGAGACGGGACTCAAACCGGGGAGCTGCTTTTT. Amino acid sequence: CSARDGTQTGELLF.

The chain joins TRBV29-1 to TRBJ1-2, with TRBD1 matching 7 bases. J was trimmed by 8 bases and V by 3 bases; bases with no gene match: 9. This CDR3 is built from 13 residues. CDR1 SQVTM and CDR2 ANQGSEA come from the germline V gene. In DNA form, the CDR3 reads TGCAGCGTTGACACGGAGGGGGCTGGAGGCTACACCTTC. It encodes CSVDTEGAGGYTF.

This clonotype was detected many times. Written as DNA, the CDR3 is TGTGCCAGCAGCCTTAGGGGGGACGTTGGGGTGTACTTC. Translating it yields CASSLRGDVGVYF. The chain has TRBV7-8 and TRBJ2-5; D is tentatively TRBD1 or TRBD2 (6 bases each). The V end lost 5 bases, the J end lost 13 bases, and 20 bases lay between the germline ends. The germline V gene encodes CDR1 SGHVS and CDR2 FQNEAQ. CDR3 length: 13 amino acids. The complete variable domain, with remaining parts taken from reference TRBV7-8 and TRBJ2-5, reads GAGVSQSPRYKVAKRGQDVALRCDPISGHVSLFWYQQALGQGPEFLTYFQNEAQLDKSGLPSDRFFAERPEGSVSTLKIQRTQQEDSAVYLCASSLRGDVGVYFGPGTRLLVL.

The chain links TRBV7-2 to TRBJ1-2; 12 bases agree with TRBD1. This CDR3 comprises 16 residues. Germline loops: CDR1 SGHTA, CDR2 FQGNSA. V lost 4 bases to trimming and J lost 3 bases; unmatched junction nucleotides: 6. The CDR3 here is CASSSGGDRGHYGYTF. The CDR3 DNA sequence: TGTGCCAGCAGCTCAGGGGGGGACAGGGGGCACTATGGCTACACCTTC.

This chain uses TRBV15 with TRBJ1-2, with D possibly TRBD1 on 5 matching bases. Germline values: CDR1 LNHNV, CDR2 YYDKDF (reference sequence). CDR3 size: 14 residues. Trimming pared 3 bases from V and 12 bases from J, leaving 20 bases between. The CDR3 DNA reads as TGTGCCACCAGCAGTTTGGGGCCGAGCTCTGGAAACACCTTC. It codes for CATSSLGPSSGNTF.

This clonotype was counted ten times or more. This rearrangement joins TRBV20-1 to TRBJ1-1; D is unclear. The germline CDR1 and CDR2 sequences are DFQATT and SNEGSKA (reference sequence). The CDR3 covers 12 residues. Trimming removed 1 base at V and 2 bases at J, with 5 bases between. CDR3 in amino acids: CSARALNTEAFF. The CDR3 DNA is TGCAGTGCTAGAGCCCTAAACACTGAAGCTTTCTTT.

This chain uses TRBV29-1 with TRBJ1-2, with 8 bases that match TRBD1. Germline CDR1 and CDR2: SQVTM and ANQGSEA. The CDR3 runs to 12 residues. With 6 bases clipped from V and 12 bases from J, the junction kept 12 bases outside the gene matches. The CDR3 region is CSVGQGPSGNTF. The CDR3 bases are TGCAGCGTAGGACAGGGACCCTCTGGAAACACCTTC.

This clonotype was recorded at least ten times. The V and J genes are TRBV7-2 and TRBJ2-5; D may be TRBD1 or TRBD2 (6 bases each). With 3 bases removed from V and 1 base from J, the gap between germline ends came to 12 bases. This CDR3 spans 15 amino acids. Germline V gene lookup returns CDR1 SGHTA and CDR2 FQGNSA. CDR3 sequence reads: CASSFLRGVQETQYF. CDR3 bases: TGTGCCAGCAGCTTTTTGAGGGGGGTCCAAGAGACCCAGTACTTC.